These 2 T cell receptor beta chains were sequenced from one sample in a study of spatial heterogeneity in lung cancer. Each CDR3 protein is one row after TCRdb ran MiXCR on the 5' RACE reads. The sample consists of over 75,000 distinct CDR3 sequences, about 20% of them appearing once. This sample's time point: sample taken at primary tumor resection. Frozen PBMC, nontumor lung or tumor provided whole RNA, which was sequenced unsorted. Source: PBMCs, taken at surgery. The receptors were sampled from a male donor with early-stage non-small cell lung cancer.

This clonotype appeared many times. This chain joins TRBV5-1 and TRBJ1-1, with a possible D match to TRBD1 (5 bases). The V end lost 4 bases, the J end lost 3 bases, and 19 bases lay between the germline ends. Germline V gene data show CDR1 as SGHRS and CDR2 as YFSETQ. The CDR3 extends over 16 amino acids. Here the CDR3 reads CASSRVTSTAHTEAFF. The CDR3 nucleotides read TGCGCCAGCAGCCGTGTTACCTCGACAGCTCACACTGAAGCTTTCTTT.

This clonotype was seen many times. The J gene is TRBJ2-7, the V gene TRBV6-5; D might be TRBD1 or TRBD2, each matching 5 bases. CDR1 and CDR2 (germline): MNHEY, SVGAGI. The V gene lost 6 bases and the J gene lost 6 bases, with 15 bases spanning the gap. CDR3 size: 13 residues. The CDR3 protein is CASRQLGVIEQYF. For the CDR3, the DNA is TGTGCCAGCAGGCAACTAGGGGTGATCGAGCAGTACTTC.